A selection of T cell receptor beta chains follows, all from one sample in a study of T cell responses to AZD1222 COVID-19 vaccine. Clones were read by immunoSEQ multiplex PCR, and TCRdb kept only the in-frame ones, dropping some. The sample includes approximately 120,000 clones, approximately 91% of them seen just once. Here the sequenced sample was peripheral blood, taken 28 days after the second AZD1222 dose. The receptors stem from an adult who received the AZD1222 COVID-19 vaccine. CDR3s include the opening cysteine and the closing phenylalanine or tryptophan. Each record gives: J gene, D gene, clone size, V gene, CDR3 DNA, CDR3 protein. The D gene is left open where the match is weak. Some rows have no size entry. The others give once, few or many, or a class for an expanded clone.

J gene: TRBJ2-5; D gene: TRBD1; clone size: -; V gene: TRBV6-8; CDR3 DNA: TGTGCCAGCAGCCCTCGACAGGGGGCGGGTCGGGAGACCCAGTACTTC; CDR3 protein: CASSPRQGAGRETQYF
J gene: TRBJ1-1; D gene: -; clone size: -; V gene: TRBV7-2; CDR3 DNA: TGTGCCAGCAGCCCGCAACCGGGACACGGGGACACTGAAGCTTTCTTT; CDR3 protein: CASSPQPGHGDTEAFF
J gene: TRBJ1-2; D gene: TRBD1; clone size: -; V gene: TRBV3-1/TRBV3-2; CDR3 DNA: TGTGCCAGCAAATTCCGACAGGGGGACTATGGCTACACCTTC; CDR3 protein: CASKFRQGDYGYTF
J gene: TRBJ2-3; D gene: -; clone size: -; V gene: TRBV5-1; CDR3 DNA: TGCGCCAGCAGCTTGAACCGGGGGACAGATACGCAGTATTTT; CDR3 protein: CASSLNRGTDTQYF
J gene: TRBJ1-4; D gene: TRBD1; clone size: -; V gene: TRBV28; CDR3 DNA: TGTGCCAGCAGTTTTCAGGGGGCGGGAGAAAAACTGTTTTTT; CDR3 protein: CASSFQGAGEKLFF
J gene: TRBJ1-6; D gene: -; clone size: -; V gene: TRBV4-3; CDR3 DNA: TGCGCCAGCAGCCAAGTGAGGTTGCATAATTCACCCCTCCACTTT; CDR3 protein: CASSQVRLHNSPLHF
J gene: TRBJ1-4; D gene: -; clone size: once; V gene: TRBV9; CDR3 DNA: TGTGCCAGCAGCGTAGGCGGGTTGTGGGGGACTAATGAAAAACTGTTTTTT; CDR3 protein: CASSVGGLWGTNEKLFF
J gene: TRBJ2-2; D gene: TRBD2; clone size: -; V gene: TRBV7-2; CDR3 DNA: TGTGCCAGCAGCCCCCTCCGGGCGGGGGGGGTCGGGGAGCTGTTTTTT; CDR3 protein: CASSPLRAGGVGELFF
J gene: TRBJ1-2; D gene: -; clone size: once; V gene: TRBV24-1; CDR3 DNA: TGTGCCACCTGGGAAACACACGCGGGCTACACCTTC; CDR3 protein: CATWETHAGYTF
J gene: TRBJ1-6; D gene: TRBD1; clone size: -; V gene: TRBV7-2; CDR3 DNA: TGTGCCAGCAGCAGCCGACAGGGGGCGGATTCACCCCTCCACTTT; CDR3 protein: CASSSRQGADSPLHF
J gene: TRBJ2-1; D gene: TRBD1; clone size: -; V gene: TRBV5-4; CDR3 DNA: TGTGCCAGCAGCTTTGGACAGGGTCGGATAAATGAGCAGTTCTTC; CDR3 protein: CASSFGQGRINEQFF
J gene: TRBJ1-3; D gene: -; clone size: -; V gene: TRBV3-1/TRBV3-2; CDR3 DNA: TGTGCCAGCAGCCAAGTGCAGGGTGGAAACACCATATATTTT; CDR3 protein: CASSQVQGGNTIYF
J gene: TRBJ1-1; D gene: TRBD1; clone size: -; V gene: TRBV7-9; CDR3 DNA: TGTGCCAGCAGGCCTGAAGGACAGGGAGCGGAAGCTTTCTTT; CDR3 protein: CASRPEGQGAEAFF
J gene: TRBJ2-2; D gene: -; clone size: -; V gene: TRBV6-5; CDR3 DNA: TGTGCCAGCCAGACGGTGAACACCGGGGAGCTGTTTTTT; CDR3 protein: CASQTVNTGELFF
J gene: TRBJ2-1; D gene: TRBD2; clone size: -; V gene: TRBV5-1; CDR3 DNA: TGCGCCAGCAGCTTGGCCCTAGCGGGAGGTGGGGATGAGCAGTTCTTC; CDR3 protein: CASSLALAGGGDEQFF
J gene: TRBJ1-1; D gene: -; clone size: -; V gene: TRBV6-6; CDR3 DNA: TGTGCCAGCAGTTACCAGGGGATGGGGACTGAAGCTTTCTTT; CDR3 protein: CASSYQGMGTEAFF
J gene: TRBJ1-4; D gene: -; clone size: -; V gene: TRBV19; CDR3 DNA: TGTGCCAGTAGTCCCAGGGGACTCCTTAATGAAAAACTGTTTTTT; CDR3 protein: CASSPRGLLNEKLFF
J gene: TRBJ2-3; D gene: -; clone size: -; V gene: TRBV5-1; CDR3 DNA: TGCGCCAGCAGCCCGGAGGTAGGGACAGATACGCAGTATTTT; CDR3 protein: CASSPEVGTDTQYF
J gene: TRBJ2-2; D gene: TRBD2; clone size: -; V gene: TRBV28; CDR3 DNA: TGTGCCAGCAGTTTTAGTCCTAGCGGGGGTTCAGGGGAGCTGTTTTTT; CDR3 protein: CASSFSPSGGSGELFF
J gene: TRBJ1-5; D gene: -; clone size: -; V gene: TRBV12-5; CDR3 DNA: TGTGCTAGTGGCGGACAGTTAAGCAATCAGCCCCAGCATTTT; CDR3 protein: CASGGQLSNQPQHF
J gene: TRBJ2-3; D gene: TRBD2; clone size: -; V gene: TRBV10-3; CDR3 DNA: TGTGCCATCAGCCGAAGCGGGGGGACCTACACAGATACGCAGTATTTT; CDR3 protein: CAISRSGGTYTDTQYF
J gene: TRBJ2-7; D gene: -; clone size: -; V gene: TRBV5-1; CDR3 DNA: TGCGCCAGCAGCTTTGACTTACCGCACGAGCAGTACTTC; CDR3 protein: CASSFDLPHEQYF
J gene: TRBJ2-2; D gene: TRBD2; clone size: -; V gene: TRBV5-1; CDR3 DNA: TGCGCCAGCAGTCGGACTAGCGGGCTGAACACCGGGGAGCTGTTTTTT; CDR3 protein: CASSRTSGLNTGELFF
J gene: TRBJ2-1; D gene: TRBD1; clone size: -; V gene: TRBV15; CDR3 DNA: TGTGCCACCAGCAGGGGACAGGACCACAATGAGCAGTTCTTC; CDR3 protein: CATSRGQDHNEQFF
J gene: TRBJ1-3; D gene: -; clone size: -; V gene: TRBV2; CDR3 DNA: TGTGCCAGCAGTAACCTCAGGGCTGGAAACACCATATATTTT; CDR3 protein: CASSNLRAGNTIYF
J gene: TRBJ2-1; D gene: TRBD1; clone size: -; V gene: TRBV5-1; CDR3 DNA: TGCGCCAGCTCGAGTCAGGGGGCAAACAATGAGCAGTTCTTC; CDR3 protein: CASSSQGANNEQFF
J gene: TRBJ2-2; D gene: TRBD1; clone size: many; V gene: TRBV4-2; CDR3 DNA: TGTGCCCCCAGCCAAGACAGGGGGGGGTTGTCCGGGGAGCTGTTTTTT; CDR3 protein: CAPSQDRGGLSGELFF
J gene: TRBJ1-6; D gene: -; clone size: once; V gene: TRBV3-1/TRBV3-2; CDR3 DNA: TGTGCCAGCAGCCAAGTTCAGGCCCGAGGGGCCCTCCACTTT; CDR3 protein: CASSQVQARGALHF
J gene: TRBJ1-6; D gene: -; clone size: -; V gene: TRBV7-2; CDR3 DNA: TGTGCCAGCAGCTTAGGAGGGTTTTATTCACCCCTCCACTTT; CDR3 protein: CASSLGGFYSPLHF
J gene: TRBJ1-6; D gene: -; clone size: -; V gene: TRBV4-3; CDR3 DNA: TGCGCCAGCAGCCAAGTGAGGCAGGATAACTCACCCCTCCACTTT; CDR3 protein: CASSQVRQDNSPLHF
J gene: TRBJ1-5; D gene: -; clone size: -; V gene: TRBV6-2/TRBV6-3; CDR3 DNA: TGTGCCAGCAGTTACGATGGGACCAATCAGCCCCAGCATTTT; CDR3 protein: CASSYDGTNQPQHF
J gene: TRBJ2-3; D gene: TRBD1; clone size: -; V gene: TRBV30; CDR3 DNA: TGTGCCTGGAGTTCCGGACAGGGCTATAGCACAGATACGCAGTATTTT; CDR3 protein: CAWSSGQGYSTDTQYF
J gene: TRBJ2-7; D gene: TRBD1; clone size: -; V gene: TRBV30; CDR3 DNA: TGTGCCTGGAGGCAGATGGACAGGGGGTACGAGCAGTACTTC; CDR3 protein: CAWRQMDRGYEQYF
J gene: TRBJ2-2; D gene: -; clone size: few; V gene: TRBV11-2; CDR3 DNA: TGTGCCAGCAGCCCAAACAGAGACGGACAGCGATACACCGGGGAGCTGTTTTTT; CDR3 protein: CASSPNRDGQRYTGELFF
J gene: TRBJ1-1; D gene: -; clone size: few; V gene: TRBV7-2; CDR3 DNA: TGTGCCAGCAGCTTGGCACGCAACACTGAAGCTTTCTTT; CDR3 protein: CASSLARNTEAFF
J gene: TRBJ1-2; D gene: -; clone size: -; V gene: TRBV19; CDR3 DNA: TGTGCCAGTAGTCCGACCAGGGGCGATGGCTACACCTTC; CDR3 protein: CASSPTRGDGYTF
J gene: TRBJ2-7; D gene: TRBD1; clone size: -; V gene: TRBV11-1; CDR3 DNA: TGTGCCAGCAGCAAGGACAGGGGCGAGCAGTACTTC; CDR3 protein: CASSKDRGEQYF
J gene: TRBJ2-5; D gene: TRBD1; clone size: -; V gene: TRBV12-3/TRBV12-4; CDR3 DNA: TGTGCCAGCAGGTGGGACAGACAAGAGACCCAGTACTTC; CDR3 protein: CASRWDRQETQYF
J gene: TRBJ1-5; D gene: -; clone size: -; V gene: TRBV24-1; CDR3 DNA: TGTGCCACCAGTGATTACGGGTACAATCAGCCCCAGCATTTT; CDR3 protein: CATSDYGYNQPQHF
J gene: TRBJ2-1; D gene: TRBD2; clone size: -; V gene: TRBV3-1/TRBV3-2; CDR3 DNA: TGTGCCAGCAGCCAAGATTATGCGGGGGGAGACAATGAGCAGTTCTTC; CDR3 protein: CASSQDYAGGDNEQFF
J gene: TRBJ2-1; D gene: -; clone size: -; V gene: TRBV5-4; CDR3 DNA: TGTGCCAGCAGCTTGGCTAGTACTTCCTACAATGAGCAGTTCTTC; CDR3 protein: CASSLASTSYNEQFF
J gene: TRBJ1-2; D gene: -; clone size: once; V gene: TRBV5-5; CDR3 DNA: TGTGCCAGCAGCTTGAATAGGGTTCGGTATGGCTACACCTTC; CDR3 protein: CASSLNRVRYGYTF
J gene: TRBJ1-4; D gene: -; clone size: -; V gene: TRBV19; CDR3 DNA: TGTGCCAGTAGAAGGCTGGGATCGGGGGACGATGAAAAACTGTTTTTT; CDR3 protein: CASRRLGSGDDEKLFF
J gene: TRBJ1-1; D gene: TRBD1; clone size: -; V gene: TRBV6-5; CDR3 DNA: TGTGCCAGCAGTAGCACCGGGACAGGGAACACTGAAGCTTTCTTT; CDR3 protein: CASSSTGTGNTEAFF
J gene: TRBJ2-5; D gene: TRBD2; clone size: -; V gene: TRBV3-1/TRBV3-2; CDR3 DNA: TGTGCCAGCAGCCAAGAGATGGGGACTAGCGGAGAGACCCAGTACTTC; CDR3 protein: CASSQEMGTSGETQYF
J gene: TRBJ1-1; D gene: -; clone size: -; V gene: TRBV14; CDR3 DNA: TGTGCCAGCAGCCAAGAAGGCGGGGGTAGGACTGAAGCTTTCTTT; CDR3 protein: CASSQEGGGRTEAFF
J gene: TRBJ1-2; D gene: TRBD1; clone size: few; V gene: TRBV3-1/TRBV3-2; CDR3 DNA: TGTGCCAGCAGCCACCCCGGACAGGACTATGGCTACACCTTC; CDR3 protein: CASSHPGQDYGYTF
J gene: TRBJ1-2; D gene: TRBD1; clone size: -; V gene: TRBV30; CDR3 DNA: TGTGCCTGGAGTGTACAGGGGACTGATGGCTACACCTTC; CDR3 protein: CAWSVQGTDGYTF
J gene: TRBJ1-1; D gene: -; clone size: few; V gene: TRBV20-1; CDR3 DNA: TGCAGTGCTAGCAGGGGCACTGAAGCTTTCTTT; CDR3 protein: CSASRGTEAFF
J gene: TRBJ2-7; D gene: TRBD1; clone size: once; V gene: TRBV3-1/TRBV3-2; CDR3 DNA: TGTGCCAGCAGCCAAGGCGGGACAGGAGGCTACGAGCAGTACTTC; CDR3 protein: CASSQGGTGGYEQYF
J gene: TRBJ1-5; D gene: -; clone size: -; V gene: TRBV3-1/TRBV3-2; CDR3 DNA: TGTGCCAGCAGTTCGGGCCCCTTAAGAAATCAGCCCCAGCATTTT; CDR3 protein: CASSSGPLRNQPQHF
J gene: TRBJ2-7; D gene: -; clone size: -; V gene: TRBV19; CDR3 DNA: TGTGCCAGTAGCCCCTCCCGGGGAGCGGAGCAGTACTTC; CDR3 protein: CASSPSRGAEQYF
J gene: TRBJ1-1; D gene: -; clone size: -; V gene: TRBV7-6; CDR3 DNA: TGTGCCAGCAGCTTACGACAGGTCCTCAACACTGAAGCTTTCTTT; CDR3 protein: CASSLRQVLNTEAFF
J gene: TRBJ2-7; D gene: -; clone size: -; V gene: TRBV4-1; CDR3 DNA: TGCGCCAGCAGACCCCCACAGGGTCTAGAGCAGTACTTC; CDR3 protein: CASRPPQGLEQYF